Detailed here is one TCR beta chain. The antigen this receptor binds is unknown. The sample holds no much larger clone one base away, and base qualities are not on file. V drops 10 bases and J drops 1 base, leaving 14 bases in between. Including the terminal cysteine and phenylalanine, the CDR3 comprises 14 residues. The sequence is cut down to CDR3 DNA, 42 bases in frame from base 1. From a lookup of the germline V gene (reference sequence), CDR1 and CDR2 are LNHDA and SQIVND. TCRbeta CDR3 regions were amplified from genomic DNA by means of the immunoSEQ Assay, a bias-controlled multiplex PCR. The original pipeline was this. The number of nucleated cells in each sample was estimated from the amplification of reference gene primers within the assay. To quantify the absolute abundance of each unique TCRbeta CDR3 rearrangement, sequence reads were collapsed and filtered. For each sample, productive Simpson clonality was calculated as the square root of Simpson's diversity index across productive rearrangements. TCRdb took this table from immuneACCESS and kept in-frame rearrangements with V and J called. Such tables lack part of the clones; where checked against another copy, unresolved V genes explain under half of the gap, and the rest is unexplained. V and J calls plus clone size are reproduced from that table; the DNA served to infer D and trimming. Within this sample are 250,000 or so clones, with about 79% of them counted one time only. The ten top clones hold around 2% of the sample.

This sample stems from a study of blood T cell repertoires in COVID-19 (dated by TCRdb to 2020 to 2021). With respect to the entire study: Samples covering the acute and convalescent phases of COVID-19 were provided by collaborators in the United States, Italy and Spain. The prospective study material was composed of cDNA or gDNA derived from T cells, B-cell-depleted T cells, or PBMCs. The dataset comprised deeply sampled blood TCRbeta repertoires from subjects exposed to, actively infected with, or recovered from COVID-19. The repertoires were released in a freely available public database intended as a resource for research on the immune response to SARS-CoV-2. Samples came from the ongoing ImmuneRACE study (first 160 participants) plus 1,254 subjects from 6 global collaborators. A de-identified subject ID, COVID-19 status, age in years and sex were almost always included in the sample metadata. Where available, HLA class I and class II types were obtained from metadata supplied by the sample provider rather than from assay-based typing.

A second Seattle source provided samples from volunteer blood donors who had recovered from COVID-19. Each collaborating institution followed its own protocols to collect whole blood in K2EDTA tubes. For TCRbeta analysis, collaborators shipped samples in one of three forms: frozen whole blood, isolated PBMCs, or DNA extracted from either of those sample types. Study-wide findings and limitations: How much clinical and demographic metadata was included differed by source and by participant, and the metadata was provided uncurated.

The chain employs TRBV19 and TRBJ1-3; TRBD1 is a weak D gene call, 6 bases matching. The sequencing input was peripheral blood. The receptor was derived from a middle-aged man who had recovered from COVID-19. Here the CDR3 is given as CATAQQGSGNTIYF. The DNA sequence reads TGTGCCACCGCACAACAGGGATCTGGAAACACCATATATTTT.